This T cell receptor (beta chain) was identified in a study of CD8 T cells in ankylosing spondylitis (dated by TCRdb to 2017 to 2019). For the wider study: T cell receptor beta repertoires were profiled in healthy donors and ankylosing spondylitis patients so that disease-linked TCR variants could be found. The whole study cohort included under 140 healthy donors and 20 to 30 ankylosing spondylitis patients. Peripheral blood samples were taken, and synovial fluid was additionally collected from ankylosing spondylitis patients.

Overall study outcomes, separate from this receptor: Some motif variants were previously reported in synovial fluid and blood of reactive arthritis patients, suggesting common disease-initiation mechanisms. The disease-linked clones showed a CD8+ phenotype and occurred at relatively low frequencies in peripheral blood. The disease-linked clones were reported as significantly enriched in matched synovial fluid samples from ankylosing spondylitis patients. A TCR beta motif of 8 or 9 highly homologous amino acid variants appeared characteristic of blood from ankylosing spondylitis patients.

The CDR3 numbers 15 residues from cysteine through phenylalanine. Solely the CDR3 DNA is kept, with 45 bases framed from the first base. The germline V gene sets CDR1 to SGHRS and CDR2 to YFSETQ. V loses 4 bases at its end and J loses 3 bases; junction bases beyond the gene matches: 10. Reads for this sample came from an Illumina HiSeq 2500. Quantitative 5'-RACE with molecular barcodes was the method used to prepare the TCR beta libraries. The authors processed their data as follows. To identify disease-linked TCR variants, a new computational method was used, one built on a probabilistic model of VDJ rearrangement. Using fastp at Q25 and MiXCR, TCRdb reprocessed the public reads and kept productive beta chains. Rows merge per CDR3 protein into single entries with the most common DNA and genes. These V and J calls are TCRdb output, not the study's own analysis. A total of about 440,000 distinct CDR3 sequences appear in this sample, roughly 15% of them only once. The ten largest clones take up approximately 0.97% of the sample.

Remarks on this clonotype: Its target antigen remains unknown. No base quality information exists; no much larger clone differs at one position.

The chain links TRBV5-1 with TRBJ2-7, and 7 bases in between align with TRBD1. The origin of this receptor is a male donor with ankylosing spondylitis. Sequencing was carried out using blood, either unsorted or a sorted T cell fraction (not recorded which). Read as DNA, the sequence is TGCGCCAGCAGCCTTAACGACAGGGCCGACTACGAGCAGTACTTC. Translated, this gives CASSLNDRADYEQYF.